The entry that follows covers one T cell receptor (beta chain) sequence. No antigen is known for it. This sample is part of a study of T cell responses to AZD1222 COVID-19 vaccine. Study details: The analysis combined second doses at about 4 or about 12 weeks. Study observations and caveats: Spike-wide vaccine-associated CD4 TCRs dominated at 160-218 and 743-854. Clonal diversity was possibly underestimated; the donors were predominantly white British and more often female. The reported proportion of spike-specific TCRs targeting unmutated variant regions was nearly half.

Germline V gene lookup returns CDR1 SNHLY and CDR2 FYNNEI. After removal of 6 bases from V and 2 bases from J, the junction contained 2 bases not matched to a gene. The CDR3 has 14 residues. Clones were read by immunoSEQ multiplex PCR, and TCRdb kept only the in-frame ones, dropping some. The sample holds about 170,000 clones, over 85% seen once. The material sequenced was peripheral blood, taken on day 0 of AZD1222 vaccination. This sequence was found in an adult in good health. The chain joins TRBV2 to TRBJ2-5, with TRBD2 matching 11 bases. The CDR3 here is CASRLAGGQETQYF. CDR3 sequence (DNA): TGTGCCAGCAGGCTAGCGGGGGGACAAGAGACCCAGTACTTC.